This T cell receptor (beta chain) was identified in a study of Graves' ophthalmopathy and Graves' hyperthyroidism. In germline, CDR1 is MGHDK, CDR2 SYGVNS. This CDR3 comprises 14 residues. The V end was cut by 4 bases, the J end by 3 bases, with 13 bases between. Study conclusions and caveats: The blood repertoire also included most expanded thyroid clonotypes above 0.001 frequency. Predictions made by the model for ophthalmopathy progression reached approximately 70% sensitivity and about 72% specificity.

Scientists amplified the TCR beta CDR3 regions from RNA transcripts. A first-round RT-PCR used HTBI primers, followed by a second-round multiplex PCR. TCRdb re-called the multiplex PCR reads with MiXCR, one entry per CDR3 protein. The sample carries 600,000 to 950,000 distinct CDR3 sequences, roughly 40% recorded once. In regard to this clonotype: Its target is not known.

The diagnosis combined clinical symptoms, thyroxine, TRAb, thyroid ultrasound and orbital computed tomography scans. Sampling approximately 10 ml of fresh peripheral blood provided the PBMCs. This chain connects TRBV25-1 to TRBJ2-7, with unresolved D. This receptor was identified in an adult man with Graves' ophthalmopathy. The source material was peripheral blood. CDR3 nucleotides: TGTGCCAGCAGTGCGAGTATCCAGAACTACGAGCAGTACTTC. It translates to CASSASIQNYEQYF.